Listed below are T cell receptor beta chains from one sample, sequenced in a study of T cell clonotyping in hematopoietic cell transplantation. Using immunoSEQ multiplex PCR, the repertoire was profiled, and TCRdb retains in-frame clones only, with some absent. This sample carries about 36,000 clones, approximately 95% of them seen once, and the ten largest clones take around 1.6%. Sequencing used peripheral blood mononuclear cells, obtained before stem cell transplant. Receptors originate from a man aged 40-49 years with chronic myeloid leukemia. Some clones in this sample may be carry-over from other donors' samples. CDR3s include the opening cysteine and the closing phenylalanine or tryptophan. A D gene is named only where the DNA matches it firmly.

CDR3 protein | CDR3 DNA | J gene | V gene | D gene
CASSLLGQGAYEQYF | TGTGCCAGCAGCTTGTTAGGACAGGGGGCTTACGAGCAGTACTTC | TRBJ2-7 | TRBV5-5 | TRBD1
CASSSPGTGEAFF | TGTGCCAGCAGTTCCCCGGGGACAGGTGAAGCTTTCTTT | TRBJ1-1 | TRBV28 | TRBD1
CASSFSLLRDSGNTIYF | TGTGCCAGCAGCTTCAGTCTACTACGGGATAGTGGAAACACCATATATTTT | TRBJ1-3 | TRBV5-6 | NA
CASSQDLKGGEQFF | TGCGCCAGCAGCCAAGATCTAAAGGGGGGGGAGCAGTTCTTC | TRBJ2-1 | TRBV4-3 | NA
CASSYPDRGYQPQHF | TGTGCCAGCAGTTACCCGGACAGGGGCTATCAGCCCCAGCATTTT | TRBJ1-5 | TRBV6-6 | TRBD1
CASSLQGTLSYEQYF | TGTGCCAGCAGTTTACAGGGGACTCTCTCCTACGAGCAGTACTTC | TRBJ2-7 | TRBV28 | NA
CASSYWGAAEAFF | TGTGCCAGCAGCTACTGGGGCGCAGCTGAAGCTTTCTTT | TRBJ1-1 | TRBV6-6 | NA
CASSPRGGSKDTEAFF | TGTGCCAGCTCCCCCCGTGGAGGAAGCAAGGACACTGAAGCTTTCTTT | TRBJ1-1 | TRBV18 | NA
CASSLSLGSLYEKLFF | TGCGCCAGCAGCTTGTCCCTCGGGAGTCTGTATGAAAAACTGTTTTTT | TRBJ1-4 | TRBV5-1 | NA
CASTQTGLAGGDRGTDTQYF | TGTGCCAGCACCCAAACAGGACTAGCGGGGGGGGATCGGGGCACAGATACGCAGTATTTT | TRBJ2-3 | TRBV28 | TRBD2
CASSQFSDDYEQYF | TGTGCCAGCAGCCAATTTAGTGACGACTACGAGCAGTACTTC | TRBJ2-7 | TRBV16 | NA
CATRTGLSNQPQHF | TGCGCCACCCGGACGGGTCTTAGCAATCAGCCCCAGCATTTT | TRBJ1-5 | TRBV5-1 | NA
CASSIKLLSYEQYF | TGTGCCAGTAGTATAAAACTCCTCTCCTACGAGCAGTACTTC | TRBJ2-7 | TRBV19 | NA